The 10 T cell receptor beta chains below come from one sample, sequenced in a study of blood T cells in healthy people across ages. Alongside a J-beta primer mix, a sample-barcoded 5' primer served in a second PCR lasting about 7 to 11 cycles. TCRdb itself ran the 5' RACE reads through MiXCR, one entry per CDR3 protein. Of about 580,000 distinct CDR3 sequences in the sample, more than 45% were seen once. The specimen was blood. The receptor set was obtained from a man of 80 years or more in good health.

Worth noting for this clonotype: At one of its ends the junction is not consistent with the germline gene, which may arise from a read error. V is TRBV27 and J is TRBJ2-1; possibly TRBD2 for D (6 bases). Germline loops: CDR1 MNHEY, CDR2 SMNVEV (reference sequence). The length of the CDR3 is 19 residues. The CDR3 loop is CASSPYMRGSSSSYNERFF. As DNA, the CDR3 is TGTGCCAGCAGTCCTTACATGCGGGGAAGCTCGAGCTCCTACAATGAGCGGTTCTTC.

The chain has TRBV5-1 and TRBJ2-1; TRBD2 agrees at 14 bases. V lost 4 bases to trimming and J lost 0 bases; unmatched junction nucleotides: 6. From germline, CDR1 is SGHRS and CDR2 YFSETQ. The CDR3 sequence is 18 residues long. The CDR3 reads CASSLAGTSGSSYNEQFF. In DNA form, the CDR3 reads TGCGCCAGCAGCCTCGCCGGGACTAGCGGGAGCTCCTACAATGAGCAGTTCTTC.

This clonotype turned up a few times. CDR3: CASTPVTGGLNEQFF. For the CDR3, the DNA is TGTGCCAGCACCCCGGTGACAGGGGGCCTCAATGAGCAGTTCTTC. V is TRBV12-3 or TRBV12-4 and J is TRBJ2-1; the match to TRBD1 covers 10 bases. The CDR3 is 15 residues long. The ends lost 7 bases at V and 6 bases at J; junction bases unmatched: 9.

This clonotype was found many times. The V gene is TRBV6-5, the J gene TRBJ2-5; D ambiguous. Germline-derived CDR1 and CDR2 are MNHEY and SVGAGI. This CDR3 spans 15 amino acids. V was trimmed by 0 bases and J by 9 bases, leaving 17 bases between them. The CDR3 protein is CASSYSTRQRAAQYF. In DNA form, the CDR3 reads TGTGCCAGCAGTTACTCGACTCGGCAGCGAGCAGCCCAGTACTTC.

The table lists this clonotype with a few counts. The V and J genes are TRBV6-1 and TRBJ2-7, with D unclear. The CDR3 spans 11 residues. V dropped 6 bases and J dropped 3 bases, with 6 bases sitting between them. Germline V gene data show CDR1 as MNHNS and CDR2 as SASEGT. The CDR3 DNA sequence: TGTGCCAGCAGGAGTTTCTACGAGCAGTACTTC. Translating gives CASRSFYEQYF.

This clonotype was found a few times. V usage is TRBV7-2 and J usage is TRBJ2-1, with no clear D. The V gene lost 9 bases and the J gene lost 4 bases, with 13 bases spanning the gap. This CDR3 region has 13 residues. The germline gives CDR1 SGHTA, CDR2 FQGNSA. CDR3 DNA: TGTGCCAGTGAAACGGGTCCTTACAATGAGCAGTTCTTC. Amino acids: CASETGPYNEQFF. Combining the CDR3 with reference TRBV7-2 and TRBJ2-1 gives the whole variable domain GAGVSQSPSNKVTEKGKDVELRCDPISGHTALYWYRQSLGQGLEFLIYFQGNSAPDKSGLPSDRFSAERTGGSVSTLTIQRTQQEDSAVYLCASETGPYNEQFFGPGTRLTVL.

Comment on this clonotype: One end of the junction is discordant with germline, which a read error may explain. This sequence joins TRBV24-1 and TRBJ2-1; D not resolved. Germline loops: CDR1 KGHDR, CDR2 SFDVKD. The CDR3 length is 11 residues. The CDR3 loop is CATSGLSELFF. The CDR3 nucleotides are TGTGCCACCAGTGGACTGTCTGAGCTGTTCTTC.

This rearrangement joins TRBV20-1 to TRBJ2-1, with no clear D. The CDR3 contains 16 residues. CDR1 DFQATT and CDR2 SNEGSKA come from the germline V gene (reference sequence). Trimming stripped 1 base from V and 0 bases from J, with 13 bases between. The DNA for the CDR3 is TGCAGTGCTAGAGCGGATGCGCAGATCTCCTACAATGAGCAGTTCTTC. Encoded protein: CSARADAQISYNEQFF.

V is TRBV29-1 and J is TRBJ2-1; tentatively, D is TRBD2 (5 bases). V lost 7 bases and J 3 bases, leaving 16 bases between the germline ends. The CDR3 has 14 residues. The germline gives CDR1 SQVTM, CDR2 ANQGSEA. CDR3 sequence (DNA): TGCAGCGGGAAAGCGGCGAACGACTACAATGAGCAGTTCTTC. Its protein is CSGKAANDYNEQFF.

This clonotype was found a few times. This chain connects TRBV7-9 to TRBJ2-1; D unresolved. Between the trimmed V and J ends, which lost 0 bases and 0 bases, there was a span of 12 bases. CDR3 size: 17 residues. Germline lookup yields CDR1 SEHNR and CDR2 FQNEAQ (reference sequence). This chain's CDR3 is CASSLAGSAGSYNEQFF. Written as DNA, the CDR3 is TGTGCCAGCAGCTTAGCAGGGTCCGCCGGCTCCTACAATGAGCAGTTCTTC.